The 17 T cell receptor beta chains presented below share a single source sample, sequenced in a study of blood T cell repertoires in COVID-19. Here immunoSEQ multiplex PCR was the method, and the copy in TCRdb shows in-frame clones only, minus some. Of 95,000 to 150,000 clones in the sample, 65% to 85% were seen once. The sample consisted of peripheral blood. The receptor source for this set is a woman aged 70 to 79 with acute or convalescent COVID-19.

V usage is TRBV29-1 and J usage is TRBJ1-1, with 9 bases identical to TRBD1. The CDR3 has 13 residues. The germline CDR1 and CDR2 sequences are SQVTM and ANQGSEA. V lost 7 bases, J lost 4 bases, and 7 bases stayed unmatched. The CDR3, as DNA: TGCAGCGGACTTGGACAGGGGCTCACTGAAGCTTTCTTT. Translated, it gives CSGLGQGLTEAFF.

V gene TRBV3-1 (or the pseudogene TRBV3-2) combines with J gene TRBJ1-1; TRBD1 matches at 12 bases. The CDR3 has 19 residues. Germline V gene sequence: CDR1 LGHDT, CDR2 YNNKEL (reference sequence). V lost 1 base, J lost 4 bases, and 13 bases stayed unmatched. CDR3 loop: CASSQGSSGTGGSATEAFF. CDR3 nucleotide sequence: TGTGCCAGCAGCCAAGGGTCGTCGGGGACAGGGGGCTCGGCCACTGAAGCTTTCTTT.

The rearrangement joins TRBV18 to TRBJ2-6; 7 bases line up with TRBD2. J gave up 2 bases and V 2 bases, and 0 bases lay outside the gene matches. The CDR3 covers 15 residues. Per the germline V gene, CDR1 is KGHSH and CDR2 is LQKENI. CDR3 nucleotides: TGTGCCAGCTCACCAGGGAGGGCTGGGGCCAACGTCCTGACTTTC. The encoded protein is CASSPGRAGANVLTF.

V usage is TRBV6-5 and J usage is TRBJ2-7; 8 bases match TRBD1. The V gene end was trimmed by 0 bases and the J gene end by 5 bases; junction bases not matched to a gene: 6. Germline V gene data show CDR1 as MNHEY and CDR2 as SVGAGI. The CDR3 loop spans 15 amino acids. For the CDR3, the DNA is TGTGCCAGCAGTTACTCCAAACTGACAGGGGACGAGCAGTACTTC. Protein sequence: CASSYSKLTGDEQYF.

The chain has TRBV5-1 and TRBJ1-2; no definite D call. The CDR3 runs to 15 residues. The germline V gene encodes CDR1 SGHRS and CDR2 YFSETQ. Deletions cut 0 bases from V and 4 bases from J, with 13 bases between. The CDR3 DNA reads as TGCGCCAGCAGCTTGGCCCTGGGGAGCGCCTATGGCTACACCTTC. Amino acid sequence: CASSLALGSAYGYTF.

CDR3 DNA sequence: TGTGCCAGCAGCCACCGACAGGGAGGAAACACCATATATTTT. As protein: CASSHRQGGNTIYF. The genes are TRBV3-1 (or the pseudogene TRBV3-2) and TRBJ1-3; TRBD1 agrees at 7 bases. Per germline, CDR1 LGHDT and CDR2 YNNKEL (reference sequence). The CDR3 is made up of 14 amino acids. Trimming removed 3 bases from V and 4 bases from J; junction bases left unmatched: 3.

This clone was seen once. The chain is built from TRBV4-1 and TRBJ1-1; no clear D gene. Trimming left V 3 bases short and J 1 base short, with 12 bases between. The CDR3 is 15 residues long. CDR1 and CDR2 (germline): MGHRA, YSYEKL. The CDR3: CASSHDQDKNTEAFF. DNA for the CDR3: TGCGCCAGCAGCCATGACCAGGATAAGAACACTGAAGCTTTCTTT.

The rearrangement joins TRBV18 to TRBJ1-1; a weak D match, TRBD1 (6 bases). The germline gives CDR1 KGHSH, CDR2 LQKENI. The V end was cut by 3 bases, the J end by 7 bases, with 12 bases between. The CDR3 runs to 13 residues. This CDR3 is CASSPSGGYEAFF. In nucleotides, the CDR3 is TGTGCCAGCTCACCCTCGGGGGGCTATGAAGCTTTCTTT.

This clone has a single count. In DNA form, the CDR3 reads TGTGCCTGGAGTGCTCCTCAGGGGGCCGGAAACACCATATATTTT. Its protein is CAWSAPQGAGNTIYF. The V and J genes are TRBV30 and TRBJ1-3, with 8 bases that match TRBD1. Germline V lookup: CDR1 GTSNPN, CDR2 SVGIG (reference sequence). This CDR3 region has 15 residues. With V trimmed by 1 base and J by 4 bases, 6 bases remained unmatched. The whole variable domain, filled in from reference TRBV30 and TRBJ1-3, reads SQTIHQWPATLVQPVGSPLSLECTVEGTSNPNLYWYRQAAGRGLQLLFYSVGIGQISSEVPQNLSASRPQDRQFILSSKKLLLSDSGFYLCAWSAPQGAGNTIYFGEGSWLTVV.

The chain uses TRBV19 and TRBJ2-5; the match to TRBD2 covers 8 bases. This CDR3 is built from 13 residues. Germline trimming cut 5 bases from V and 7 bases from J; bases unmatched to any gene: 6. In germline, CDR1 is LNHDA, CDR2 SQIVND (reference sequence). This chain's CDR3 is CASSQGTSSTQYF. The CDR3, as DNA: TGTGCCAGTAGTCAGGGGACTAGTTCGACCCAGTACTTC. Looking up the rest from reference TRBV19 and TRBJ2-5 gives the full variable domain: DGGITQSPKYLFRKEGQNVTLSCEQNLNHDAMYWYRQDPGQGLRLIYYSQIVNDFQKGDIAEGYSVSREKKESFPLTVTSAQKNPTAFYLCASSQGTSSTQYFGPGTRLLVL.

A note on this clone: The junction shows a germline mismatch at one end, possibly a read error. The CDR3 here is CASSYSPLGGLFF. The DNA of the CDR3 is TGTGCCAGCAGTTACTCGCCCCTGGGAGGACTTTTCTTC. The chain carries TRBV6-2 or TRBV6-3 and TRBJ1-2; D not certain. The germline CDR1 and CDR2 sequences are MNHEY and SVGEGT. CDR3 length equals 13 residues.

The chain is built from TRBV5-1 and TRBJ2-7; 8 bases line up with TRBD1. Germline V CDR1 and CDR2: SGHRS, YFSETQ. V trimming: 4 bases; J trimming: 0 bases; junction bases outside the gene matches: 9. This CDR3 is built from 16 residues. CDR3 loop: CASSISGGAFSYEQYF. CDR3 DNA: TGCGCCAGCAGCATTTCAGGGGGCGCATTCTCCTACGAGCAGTACTTC.

This rearrangement joins TRBV10-3 to TRBJ1-5; a weak D match, TRBD1 (5 bases). CDR3 size: 13 residues. Germline V gene data show CDR1 as ENHRY and CDR2 as SYGVKD. V was clipped by 4 bases and J by 3 bases, with 7 bases between them. The CDR3: CAISAGNNQPQHF. The CDR3 region has the DNA TGTGCCATCAGTGCAGGGAACAATCAGCCCCAGCATTTT.

A single count supports this clone. This chain links TRBV18 with TRBJ1-1, with 7 bases fitting TRBD1. The CDR3 totals 15 residues. V lost 1 base and J lost 7; bases outside the gene matches: 9. Germline V CDR1 and CDR2: KGHSH, LQKENI. CDR3 DNA sequence: TGTGCCAGCTCACCACGACAGGGTGGGGAATATGAAGCTTTCTTT. This gives the protein CASSPRQGGEYEAFF.

This clone has a handful of counts. The chain couples TRBV4-1 to TRBJ1-1; 7 bases fit TRBD1. The CDR3 loop spans 12 amino acids. Germline CDR1 MGHRA, CDR2 YSYEKL. Trimming cost V 3 bases and J 10 bases; bases outside gene matches: 5. The CDR3 DNA is TGCGCCAGCAGCCAGGATGACAGGGTAGCTTTCTTT. As protein: CASSQDDRVAFF.

This chain links TRBV7-2 with TRBJ2-3, with D possibly being TRBD2 (6 bases). There are 13 residues in the CDR3. The germline V and J ends were trimmed by 5 bases and 0 bases, with 6 bases remaining between them. The germline gives CDR1 SGHTA, CDR2 FQGNSA. The CDR3 is CASSAGSTDTQYF. DNA of the CDR3: TGTGCCAGCAGCGCGGGGAGCACAGATACGCAGTATTTT.

The count of this clone is one. This rearrangement joins TRBV6-1 to TRBJ2-5; D is uncertain. The CDR3 spans 13 residues. Trimming shortened V by 3 bases and J by 5 bases, and 10 bases separated the two germline ends. Looked up from germline, CDR1 is MNHNS and CDR2 is SASEGT. CDR3 sequence: CASSEVSSETQYF. In nucleotides, the CDR3 is TGTGCCAGCAGTGAGGTCAGTTCGGAGACCCAGTACTTC.